The 13 T cell receptor beta chains below come from one sample, sequenced in a study of CD4 T cells in relation to SARS-CoV-2 and coronaviruses. Sequencing was performed with immunoSEQ multiplex PCR; in TCRdb, only in-frame clones are kept and a portion is missing. This sample has just over 25,000 clones, with 65% to 80% found just once. Before the COVID-19 pandemic, during about 2010-2018, CD4+ T cells were taken from unexposed donors. After approximately 10 days of culture, CD4+ T cells were isolated. Their cognate antigens are unknown. Sequenced: CD4+ T cells from PBMCs, cultured in vitro. These receptors were obtained from a human donor in good health.

The chain links TRBV18 to TRBJ2-5; no clear D. CDR3 size: 13 residues. CDR1 KGHSH and CDR2 LQKENI come from the germline V gene. Trimming removed 4 bases from V and 1 base from J, with 7 bases in between. CDR3 in DNA: TGTGCCAGCTCACTACGTACCCAAGAGACCCAGTACTTC. Translated: CASSLRTQETQYF. Using reference TRBV18 and TRBJ2-5 for the parts outside the CDR3, the full variable domain is NAGVMQNPRHLVRRRGQEARLRCSPMKGHSHVYWYRQLPEEGLKFMVYLQKENIIDESGMPKERFSAEFPKEGPSILRIQQVVRGDSAAYFCASSLRTQETQYFGPGTRLLVL.

V usage is TRBV5-1 and J usage is TRBJ1-1; 12 bases agree with TRBD1. Germline V gene data show CDR1 as SGHRS and CDR2 as YFSETQ. The CDR3 is 17 residues long. J lost 5 bases, V lost 0 bases, and 8 bases had no gene match. CDR3 residues: CASSLGDRGPGVTEAFF. CDR3 coding DNA: TGCGCCAGCAGCTTGGGGGACAGGGGGCCGGGGGTGACTGAAGCTTTCTTT.

The rearrangement joins TRBV30 to TRBJ2-1; no clear D gene. V lost 1 base, J lost 4 bases, and 8 bases lay in between. CDR1 and CDR2 from the germline V gene are GTSNPN and SVGIG (reference sequence). The CDR3 is 13 residues long. The CDR3 reads CAWSEMAYNEQFF. The CDR3 DNA follows: TGTGCCTGGAGTGAAATGGCGTACAATGAGCAGTTCTTC.

This rearrangement joins TRBV19 to TRBJ1-5; 7 nucleotides align to TRBD1. The CDR3 runs to 13 residues. Germline-derived CDR1 and CDR2 are LNHDA and SQIVND (reference sequence). With V trimmed by 6 bases and J by 3 bases, 2 bases remained unmatched. CDR3 residues: CASRGTANQPQHF. DNA for the CDR3: TGTGCCAGTAGAGGGACAGCCAATCAGCCCCAGCATTTT. The full variable domain, in which reference TRBV19 and TRBJ1-5 provide the parts outside the CDR3, is DGGITQSPKYLFRKEGQNVTLSCEQNLNHDAMYWYRQDPGQGLRLIYYSQIVNDFQKGDIAEGYSVSREKKESFPLTVTSAQKNPTAFYLCASRGTANQPQHFGDGTRLSIL.

V gene TRBV27 combines with J gene TRBJ1-2; the D gene is possibly TRBD1 (6 bases). The CDR3 extends over 12 amino acids. Trimming removed 5 bases at V and 10 bases at J, with 14 bases between. Per germline, CDR1 MNHEY and CDR2 SMNVEV (reference sequence). For the CDR3, the DNA is TGTGCCAGCAGTACCGACAGGAGGGTCTACACCTTC. Its translation is CASSTDRRVYTF.

The chain links TRBV10-3 to TRBJ2-6, with D unresolved. V was cut by 10 bases and J by 1 base, with 17 bases left in between. The CDR3 is made up of 16 amino acids. Germline CDR1 is ENHRY and CDR2 is SYGVKD. This CDR3 is CATAQRDKSGANVLTF. Here the CDR3 DNA reads TGTGCCACCGCGCAACGAGACAAATCTGGGGCCAACGTCCTGACTTTC.

The rearrangement uses TRBV19 and TRBJ2-5; D possibly matches TRBD1 or TRBD2 (6 bases each). The CDR3 contains 15 residues. Germline CDR1 and CDR2: LNHDA and SQIVND (reference sequence). Trimming shortened V by 1 base and J by 4 bases, and 13 bases separated the two germline ends. CDR3 DNA: TGTGCCAGTAGTATAGTCGCGGAGGGGGGAGAGACCCAGTACTTC. This codes for CASSIVAEGGETQYF. The variable domain in full, completed from reference TRBV19 and TRBJ2-5, reads DGGITQSPKYLFRKEGQNVTLSCEQNLNHDAMYWYRQDPGQGLRLIYYSQIVNDFQKGDIAEGYSVSREKKESFPLTVTSAQKNPTAFYLCASSIVAEGGETQYFGPGTRLLVL.

This clone was seen once. This chain uses TRBV6-2 or TRBV6-3 with TRBJ1-4; 9 bases line up with TRBD1. The CDR3 sequence is 14 residues long. Germline V gene sequence: CDR1 MNHEY, CDR2 SVGEGT. V dropped 6 bases and J dropped 8; count of bases not matched to a gene: 7. The CDR3, as DNA: TGTGCCAGCAGCGACACAGGGGGCGCGGAAAAACTGTTTTTT. Encoded protein: CASSDTGGAEKLFF.

The chain carries TRBV2 and TRBJ1-6, with 8 bases matching TRBD1. In germline, CDR1 is SNHLY, CDR2 FYNNEI. The CDR3 length is 14 residues. Trimming at V came to 3 bases and at J to 10 bases, leaving 5 bases not matched to a gene. CDR3 bases: TGTGCCAGCAGTGATAACAGGGGGAGATCACCCCTCCACTTT. Its translation is CASSDNRGRSPLHF.

The chain employs TRBV7-2 and TRBJ2-7; D may be TRBD2 (5 bases). CDR1 is SGHTA, CDR2 FQGNSA, per germline. The CDR3 is 14 residues long. V shed 5 bases and J shed 2 bases, with 13 bases lying between them. The CDR3 reads CASSAPGSPYEQYF. DNA of the CDR3: TGTGCCAGCAGCGCACCGGGATCCCCCTACGAGCAGTACTTC.

This chain uses TRBV3-1 (or the pseudogene TRBV3-2) with TRBJ1-4; D uncertain. V gave up 3 bases and J gave up 7 bases, with 15 bases separating them. Germline V gene lookup returns CDR1 LGHDT and CDR2 YNNKEL (reference sequence). The CDR3 is 15 residues long. The CDR3 sequence: CASSHSVSLGEKLFF. The CDR3 nucleotides read TGTGCCAGCAGCCACTCGGTGTCCCTCGGTGAAAAACTGTTTTTT.

This clone was seen more than once but under ten times. The chain has TRBV7-9 and TRBJ1-2; 7 bases fit TRBD1. V lost 5 bases, J lost 0 bases, and 3 bases stayed unmatched. Germline CDR1 and CDR2: SEHNR and FQNEAQ (reference sequence). CDR3 length: 14 residues. CDR3 amino acids: CASSPGQPNYGYTF. Written as DNA, the CDR3 is TGTGCCAGCAGCCCGGGACAGCCTAACTATGGCTACACCTTC. The complete variable domain, with remaining parts taken from reference TRBV7-9 and TRBJ1-2, reads DTGVSQNPRHKITKRGQNVTFRCDPISEHNRLYWYRQTLGQGPEFLTYFQNEAQLEKSRLLSDRFSAERPKGSFSTLEIQRTEQGDSAMYLCASSPGQPNYGYTFGSGTRLTVV.

The chain has TRBV7-2 and TRBJ2-5; 7 bases fit TRBD2. Trimming cost V 5 bases and J 2 bases; bases outside gene matches: 8. This CDR3 contains 15 residues. Germline V gene lookup returns CDR1 SGHTA and CDR2 FQGNSA. The CDR3 nucleotides are TGTGCCAGCAGCCCACGGGCTAGCGGTCAAGAGACCCAGTACTTC. This sequence encodes CASSPRASGQETQYF.